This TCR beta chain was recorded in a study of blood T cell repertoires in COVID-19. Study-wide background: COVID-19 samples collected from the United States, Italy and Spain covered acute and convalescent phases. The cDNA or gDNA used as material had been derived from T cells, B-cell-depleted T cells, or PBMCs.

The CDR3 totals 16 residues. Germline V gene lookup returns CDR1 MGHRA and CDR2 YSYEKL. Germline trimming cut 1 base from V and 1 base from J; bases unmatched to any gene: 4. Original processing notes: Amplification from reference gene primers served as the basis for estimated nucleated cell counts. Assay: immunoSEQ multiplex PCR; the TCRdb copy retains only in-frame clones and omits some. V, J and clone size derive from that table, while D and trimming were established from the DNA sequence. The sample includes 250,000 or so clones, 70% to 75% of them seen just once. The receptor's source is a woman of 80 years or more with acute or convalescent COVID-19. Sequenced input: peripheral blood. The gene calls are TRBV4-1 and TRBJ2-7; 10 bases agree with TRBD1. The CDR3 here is CASSQGRTGGSYEQYF. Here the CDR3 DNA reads TGCGCCAGCAGCCAAGGTAGGACAGGGGGTTCCTACGAGCAGTACTTC.